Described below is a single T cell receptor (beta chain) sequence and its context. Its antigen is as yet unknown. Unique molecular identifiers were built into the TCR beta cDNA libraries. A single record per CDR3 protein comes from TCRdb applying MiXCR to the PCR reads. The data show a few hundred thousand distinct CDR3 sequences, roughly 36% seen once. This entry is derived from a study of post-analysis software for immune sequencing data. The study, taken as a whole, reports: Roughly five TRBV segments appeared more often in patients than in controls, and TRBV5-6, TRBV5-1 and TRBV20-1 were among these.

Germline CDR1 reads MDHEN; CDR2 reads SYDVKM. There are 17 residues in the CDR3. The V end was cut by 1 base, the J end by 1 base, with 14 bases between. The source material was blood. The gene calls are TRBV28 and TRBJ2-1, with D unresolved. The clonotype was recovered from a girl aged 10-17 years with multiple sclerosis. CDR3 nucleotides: TGTGCCAGCAGTTTATTCACCCGGCCTCCTTCCTACAATGAGCAGTTCTTC. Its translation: CASSLFTRPPSYNEQFF.